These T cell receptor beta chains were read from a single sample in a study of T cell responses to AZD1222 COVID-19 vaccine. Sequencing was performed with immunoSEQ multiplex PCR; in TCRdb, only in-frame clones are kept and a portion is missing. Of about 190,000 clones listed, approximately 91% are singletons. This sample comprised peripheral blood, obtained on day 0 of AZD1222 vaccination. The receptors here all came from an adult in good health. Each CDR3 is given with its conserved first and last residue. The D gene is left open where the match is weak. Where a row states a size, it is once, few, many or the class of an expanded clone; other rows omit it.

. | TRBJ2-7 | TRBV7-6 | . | CASSKVEGLFYEQYF | TGTGCCAGCAGCAAGGTCGAGGGGCTTTTCTACGAGCAGTACTTC
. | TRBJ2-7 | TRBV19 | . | CASSIRDGPYEQYF | TGTGCCAGTAGTATCCGGGACGGCCCCTACGAGCAGTACTTC
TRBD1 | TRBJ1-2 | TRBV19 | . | CASTSIRDRTSNYGYTF | TGTGCCAGTACCAGCATAAGGGACAGGACGAGCAACTATGGCTACACCTTC
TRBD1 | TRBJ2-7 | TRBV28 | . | CASSSETGGADEQYF | TGTGCCAGCAGTTCTGAAACAGGGGGCGCGGATGAGCAGTACTTC
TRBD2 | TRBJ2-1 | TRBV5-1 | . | CASSLGTSGDYSYNEQFF | TGCGCCAGCAGCTTGGGGACTAGCGGGGATTACTCCTACAATGAGCAGTTCTTC
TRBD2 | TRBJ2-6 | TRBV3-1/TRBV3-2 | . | CASSPGVAGASGANVLTF | TGTGCCAGCAGCCCAGGGGTAGCGGGGGCCTCTGGGGCCAACGTCCTGACTTTC
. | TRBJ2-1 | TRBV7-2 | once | CASSIHPGALGNEQFF | TGTGCCAGCAGCATCCACCCAGGGGCCTTAGGCAATGAGCAGTTCTTC
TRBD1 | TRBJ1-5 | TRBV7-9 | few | CASSLTGGGGNQPQHF | TGTGCCAGCAGCCTTACAGGGGGGGGTGGCAATCAGCCCCAGCATTTT
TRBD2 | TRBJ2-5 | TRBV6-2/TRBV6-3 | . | CASSPGTRQEETQYF | TGTGCCAGCAGCCCCGGGACTAGGCAAGAAGAGACCCAGTACTTC
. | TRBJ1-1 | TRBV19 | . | CATDDRNTEAFF | TGTGCCACCGACGACAGGAACACTGAAGCTTTCTTT
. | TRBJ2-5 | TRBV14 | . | CASSARLTQETQYF | TGTGCCAGCAGCGCCAGACTGACACAAGAGACCCAGTACTTC